A selection of T cell receptor beta chains follows, all from one sample in a study of T cell changes during pregnancy in multiple sclerosis. Generated by immunoSEQ multiplex PCR, the TCRdb table keeps only in-frame clones and is missing some. In the table there are roughly 93,000 clones, approximately 92% of which are singletons. The sample was peripheral blood, taken after pregnancy. The receptors come from a female donor with multiple sclerosis, enrolled in a pregnancy study. Each CDR3 is given with its conserved first and last residue. Each record gives: V gene, D gene, J gene, clone size, CDR3 protein, CDR3 DNA. The D gene is left open where the match is weak. The size field is filled for only some rows; it gives once, few, many or a size class.

TRBV9	NA	TRBJ2-1	NA	CASSRESEQFF	TGTGCCAGCTCCCGGGAGAGCGAGCAGTTCTTC
TRBV15	NA	TRBJ1-1	few	CATSRERLGQAFF	TGTGCCACCAGCAGAGAGAGACTAGGTCAAGCTTTCTTT
TRBV2	TRBD1	TRBJ2-2	NA	CASSGQGANTGELFF	TGTGCCAGCAGCGGACAGGGCGCGAACACCGGGGAGCTGTTTTTT
TRBV6-5	TRBD2	TRBJ2-7	once	CASSYGTSATYEQYF	TGTGCCAGCAGTTACGGGACTAGCGCAACCTACGAGCAGTACTTC
TRBV6-5	NA	TRBJ1-6	NA	CASSLDNSPLHF	TGTGCCAGCAGTTTAGATAATTCACCCCTCCACTTT
TRBV5-1	NA	TRBJ1-1	many	CASSLAGGATEAFF	TGCGCCAGCAGCTTGGCCGGAGGGGCCACTGAAGCTTTCTTT
TRBV13	NA	TRBJ2-7	NA	CASSLGQGIDEQYF	TGTGCCAGCAGCTTAGGGCAGGGAATCGACGAGCAGTACTTC
TRBV13	TRBD2	TRBJ2-1	NA	CASSFQQGGLAGRWHEQFF	TGTGCCAGCAGCTTCCAACAGGGTGGCTTAGCGGGGAGGTGGCATGAGCAGTTCTTC
TRBV6-5	NA	TRBJ1-5	few	CASSYSGGADQPQHF	TGTGCCAGCAGTTACTCAGGGGGTGCAGATCAGCCCCAGCATTTT
TRBV5-1	NA	TRBJ1-2	NA	CASRSKTGNYGYTF	TGCGCCAGCAGATCAAAGACAGGCAACTATGGCTACACCTTC
TRBV6-6	NA	TRBJ1-4	NA	CASSGPATNEKLFF	TGTGCCAGCAGTGGGCCTGCAACTAATGAAAAACTGTTTTTT
TRBV7-9	NA	TRBJ1-5	NA	CASSLSGATYQPQHF	TGTGCCAGCAGCTTATCAGGGGCCACCTATCAGCCCCAGCATTTT
TRBV7-8	TRBD1	TRBJ1-2	few	CASSLVRGQGPYGYTF	TGTGCCAGCAGCTTAGTACGCGGACAGGGACCCTATGGCTACACCTTC
TRBV4-1	TRBD1	TRBJ2-1	NA	CASSQEDREYNEQFF	TGCGCCAGCAGCCAAGAAGACAGGGAATACAATGAGCAGTTCTTC
TRBV2	NA	TRBJ1-5	few	CASSEAQGHQPQHF	TGTGCCAGCAGTGAAGCCCAGGGCCATCAGCCCCAGCATTTT
TRBV25-1	TRBD2	TRBJ2-7	once	CASSEVGLALDEQYF	TGTGCCAGCAGTGAGGTAGGACTAGCCCTCGACGAGCAGTACTTC
TRBV15	TRBD1	TRBJ1-1	NA	CATSTQGASGAFF	TGTGCCACCAGCACTCAGGGGGCGTCGGGAGCTTTCTTT
TRBV25-1	NA	TRBJ1-2	once	CASSELGHGYTF	TGTGCCAGCAGTGAATTGGGGCATGGCTACACCTTC
TRBV4-1	TRBD1	TRBJ2-3	NA	CASSQETGSRTDTQYF	TGCGCCAGCAGCCAGGAGACAGGGTCCCGCACAGATACGCAGTATTTT
TRBV6-1	NA	TRBJ2-1	once	CASSGLSSYNEQFF	TGTGCCAGCAGCGGACTAAGCTCCTACAATGAGCAGTTCTTC
TRBV27	NA	TRBJ2-7	NA	CASRELTGDPYEQYF	TGTGCCAGCCGAGAACTTACAGGCGACCCCTACGAGCAGTACTTC
TRBV14	TRBD2	TRBJ2-1	few	CASSQDSPTSGSNNEQFF	TGTGCCAGCAGCCAAGATTCGCCCACTAGCGGCTCCAACAATGAGCAGTTCTTC
TRBV5-4	NA	TRBJ1-1	NA	CASSWMGALNTEAFF	TGTGCCAGCAGCTGGATGGGGGCTTTGAACACTGAAGCTTTCTTT
TRBV5-1	NA	TRBJ1-3	NA	CASSLAGMGNTIYF	TGCGCCAGCAGCTTGGCCGGGATGGGAAACACCATATATTTT
TRBV7-9	NA	TRBJ2-2	NA	CASSLGSRRDGTGELFF	TGTGCCAGCAGCTTAGGCTCAAGGCGGGATGGGACCGGGGAGCTGTTTTTT
TRBV5-1	TRBD1	TRBJ2-1	NA	CASGTDYNEQFF	TGCGCCAGTGGGACAGACTACAATGAGCAGTTCTTC
TRBV7-2	NA	TRBJ1-3	NA	CASSLVRAQGISGNTIYF	TGTGCCAGCAGCTTAGTTCGAGCCCAGGGGATCTCTGGAAACACCATATATTTT
TRBV10-3	TRBD2	TRBJ2-3	NA	CAVSLAGGTDTQYF	TGTGCCGTTTCCCTAGCGGGAGGCACAGATACGCAGTATTTT
TRBV5-6	TRBD1	TRBJ1-4	NA	CASSFIGQGEKLFF	TGTGCCAGCAGCTTTATCGGACAGGGAGAAAAACTGTTTTTT
TRBV5-4	TRBD2	TRBJ2-7	once	CASSLNLAGDEQYF	TGTGCCAGCAGCTTGAATTTAGCGGGAGACGAGCAGTACTTC
TRBV4-1	TRBD1	TRBJ2-7	once	CASSPTTGTPIYEQYF	TGCGCCAGCAGCCCCACGACAGGGACCCCCATCTACGAGCAGTACTTC